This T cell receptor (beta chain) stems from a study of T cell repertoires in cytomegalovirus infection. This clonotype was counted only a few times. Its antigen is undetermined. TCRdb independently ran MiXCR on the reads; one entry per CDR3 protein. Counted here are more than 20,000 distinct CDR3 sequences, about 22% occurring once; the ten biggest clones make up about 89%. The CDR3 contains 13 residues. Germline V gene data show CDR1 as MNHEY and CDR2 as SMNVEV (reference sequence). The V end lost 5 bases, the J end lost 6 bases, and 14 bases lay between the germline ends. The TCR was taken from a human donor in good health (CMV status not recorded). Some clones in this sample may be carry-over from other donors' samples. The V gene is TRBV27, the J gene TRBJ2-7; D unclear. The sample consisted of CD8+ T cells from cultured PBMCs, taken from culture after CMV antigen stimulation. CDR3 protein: CASSPTPTLEQYF. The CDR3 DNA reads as TGTGCCAGCAGTCCCACGCCGACGCTCGAGCAGTACTTC.